The clone carrying this T cell receptor (beta chain) was seen many times. Its target is not known. This entry belongs to a study of CD8 T cells in ankylosing spondylitis. Study-wide points: For ankylosing spondylitis blood, a TCR beta motif of about eight highly homologous variants appeared characteristic. Reportedly, disease-linked clones are significantly enriched in ankylosing spondylitis patients' matched synovial fluid. Past studies reported some motif variants in reactive arthritis synovial fluid and blood.

Researchers built TCR beta libraries using quantitative 5'-RACE with molecular barcodes. TCRdb reprocessed the 5' RACE reads via MiXCR and lists one record per CDR3 protein. Seen here are 250,000 to 350,000 distinct CDR3 sequences, less than 25% observed once, and the top ten hold about 4%. Germline V lookup: CDR1 SGHRS, CDR2 YFSETQ. CDR3 length equals 17 residues. V dropped 6 bases and J dropped 2 bases, with 20 bases sitting between them. Sample: blood, either unsorted or a sorted T cell fraction (not recorded which). The chain combines TRBV5-1 with TRBJ2-2, with D perhaps being TRBD1 or TRBD2 (5 bases each). The TCR sequence derives from a female donor with ankylosing spondylitis or in good health (not recorded which). CDR3 sequence reads: CASKNGIGASNTGELFF. In DNA form, the CDR3 reads TGCGCCAGCAAGAACGGCATCGGGGCGAGTAACACCGGGGAGCTGTTTTTT.